This TCR beta chain comes out of a study of blood T cell repertoires in COVID-19. The table came from immunoSEQ multiplex PCR; TCRdb's copy has only in-frame clones and leaves some out. The data show more than 300,000 clones, with under 90% seen just once and about 4% held by the top ten. This CDR3 spans 18 amino acids. Germline values: CDR1 SGHAT, CDR2 FQNNGV. With V trimmed by 6 bases and J by 1 base, 10 bases remained unmatched. The specimen was PBMCs or T cells enriched from blood (not recorded which). The clonotype originates from a man aged 25 to 40 who had recovered from COVID-19. This chain uses TRBV11-2 with TRBJ2-4; TRBD1 agrees at 12 bases. CDR3 protein: CASRPGQGARWAKNIQYF. CDR3 DNA sequence: TGTGCCAGCAGACCGGGACAGGGGGCGAGGTGGGCCAAAAACATTCAGTACTTC.